This T cell receptor (beta chain) was captured in a study of OX40 agonist ivuxolimab in advanced cancers. Context from the whole study: Ivuxolimab was a fully human IgG2 agonistic monoclonal antibody targeting the costimulatory receptor OX40 (CD134). Intravenous ivuxolimab was administered to patients every 2 weeks at six dose levels: 0.01, 0.1, 0.3, 1.5, 3 and 10 mg/kg. Of the roughly 54 dose-escalation patients, hepatocellular carcinoma was present in approximately 20, melanoma in around 15, renal cell carcinoma in 9 and head and neck cancer in 9. In the dose-escalation cohort, around four fifths of patients were male, and the mean age was about 55 years, with a range of about 23 to 85. Patients were allowed to have had prior anti-PD-1, anti-PD-L1 or anti-CTLA-4 therapy, and around 41% of the dose-escalation patients had previously received checkpoint inhibitors. Partial responses occurred in three dose-escalation patients: two with cutaneous melanoma and one with hepatocellular carcinoma. Peripheral TCRbeta sequencing was intended to test whether TCR sequence diversity was altered and clonal T-cell expansion was caused by ivuxolimab. The paper covers the monotherapy dose-escalation part of the phase I ivuxolimab trial, which included N = 52 patients. Summary of the overall study and its limitations: Clonal expansion of both CD4+ and CD8+ blood T cells was observed from baseline to week 6 at doses 0.1 to 3.0 mg/kg. Low levels of normalized T-cell clonal expansion were also seen in some nonresponding patients. Which antigens the clonally expanded peripheral T cells were specific for was not determined. Partial responders in the 0.1-3.0 mg/kg groups had among the lowest normalized peripheral clonal expansion, especially among CD8+ T cells. After ivuxolimab, expanded clones were on average more numerous among CD8+ T cells than among CD4+ T cells.

Notes on this clone: The clone's antigen remains unknown. Base qualities are not recorded, but no much larger clone differs from it by a single base.

Patients with autoimmune disease history or receiving systemic immunosuppression were excluded from the trial. In every dose cohort, peripheral blood was drawn for TCR sequencing at baseline, cycle 4 day 1, and cycle 7 day 1. Samples were obtained from an open-label, multicenter, first-in-human phase I dose-escalation trial of ivuxolimab. Adults with locally advanced or metastatic melanoma, renal cell, hepatocellular, or head and neck squamous cell carcinoma were enrolled in the trial. CD4+ and CD8+ T cells were sorted separately from peripheral blood before TCR sequencing. The CDR3 goes from the cysteine to the phenylalanine over 15 residues. The read is trimmed to its CDR3 DNA, 45 bases read in frame from base 1. In the germline V gene, CDR1 corresponds to SGDLS and CDR2 to YYNGEE. A distance of 16 bases separates the germline ends of V and J, which lose 4 bases and 3 bases respectively. To sequence the TCRbeta CDR3 region, genomic DNA was isolated from the sorted cells. The immunoSEQ Assay was used for sequencing of TCRbeta CDR3 regions. TCRdb obtained this table from immuneACCESS and retained in-frame rearrangements with V and J assigned. These tables miss some clones; where compared with another copy, unresolved V genes account for less than half of the shortfall, and the remainder is unexplained. A total of about 83,000 clones appear in this sample, around 85% of them only once. The ten largest account for under 8% of the sample.

The V gene is TRBV9 and the J gene is TRBJ1-2; TRBD1 is perhaps the D gene, given 6 matching bases. Sequenced material: CD4+ or CD8+ T cells sorted from blood, taken in a trial of the OX40 agonist ivuxolimab. The TCR was taken from an adult with an advanced solid tumor such as melanoma, head and neck, liver or kidney cancer. The CDR3 has the sequence CASSPTGKAYYGYTF. The nucleotide sequence is TGTGCCAGCAGCCCTACAGGGAAGGCTTACTATGGCTACACCTTC. The CDR3 plus the reference TRBV9 and TRBJ1-2 genes for the other parts give the full variable domain: DSGVTQTPKHLITATGQRVTLRCSPRSGDLSVYWYQQSLDQGLQFLIQYYNGEERAKGNILERFSAQQFPDLHSELNLSSLELGDSALYFCASSPTGKAYYGYTFGSGTRLTVV.